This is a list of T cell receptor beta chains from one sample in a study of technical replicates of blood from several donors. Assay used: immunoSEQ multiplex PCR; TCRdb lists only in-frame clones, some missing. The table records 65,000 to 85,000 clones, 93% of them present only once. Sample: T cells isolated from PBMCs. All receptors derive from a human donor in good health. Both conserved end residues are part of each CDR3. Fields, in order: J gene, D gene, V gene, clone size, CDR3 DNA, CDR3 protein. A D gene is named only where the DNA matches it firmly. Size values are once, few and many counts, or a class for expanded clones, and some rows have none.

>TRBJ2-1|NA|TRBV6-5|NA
TGTGCCAGCAGTCCCGGGAATTACTACAATGAGCAGTTCTTC
CASSPGNYYNEQFF
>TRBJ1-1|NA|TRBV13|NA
TGTGCCAGCAGGTTGGGGGCAGCTGAAGCTTTCTTT
CASRLGAAEAFF
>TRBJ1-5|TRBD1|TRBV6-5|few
TGTGCCAGCAGCGAGAACGCAGGGGGCGCGCGGCCCCAGCATTTT
CASSENAGGARPQHF
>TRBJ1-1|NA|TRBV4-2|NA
TGTGCCAGCAGCCAAGATTTTCAGGGAACGAACACTGAAGCTTTCTTT
CASSQDFQGTNTEAFF
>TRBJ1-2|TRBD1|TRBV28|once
TGTGCCAGCAGTGCCCCCGGGACAGAGGTTAATCGCTACACCTTC
CASSAPGTEVNRYTF
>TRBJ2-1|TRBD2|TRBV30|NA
TGTGCCTGGACCACTAGCGGGAGAAGAAACAATGAGCAGTTCTTC
CAWTTSGRRNNEQFF
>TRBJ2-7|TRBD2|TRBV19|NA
TGTGCCAGTACTATAGGGGCGGGAGACTCCTACGAGCAGTACTTC
CASTIGAGDSYEQYF
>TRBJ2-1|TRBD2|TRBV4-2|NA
TGTGCCAGCTGGGGGACTAGCGGGAGTGTTGATGAGCAGTTCTTC
CASWGTSGSVDEQFF
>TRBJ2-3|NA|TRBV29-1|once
TGCAGCGTTGGTTCCAGGGTTAGGACAGATACGCAGTATTTT
CSVGSRVRTDTQYF
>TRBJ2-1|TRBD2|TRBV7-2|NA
TGTGCCAGCAGCTTATTTGGCGGGAGAGGGCTGGATGAGCAGTTCTTC
CASSLFGGRGLDEQFF
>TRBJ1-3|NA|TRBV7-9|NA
TGTGCCAGCACGGACAGCTTCGAGATTCGGGCTGGAAACACCATATATTTT
CASTDSFEIRAGNTIYF
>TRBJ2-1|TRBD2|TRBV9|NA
TGTGCCAGCAGCGTAGGAGGGCGGGGGATTCTCACAAGCTCCTACAATGAGCAGTTCTTC
CASSVGGRGILTSSYNEQFF
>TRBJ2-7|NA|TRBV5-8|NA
TGTGCCAGCAGCTTTACTAGCTCCTACGAGCAGTACTTC
CASSFTSSYEQYF
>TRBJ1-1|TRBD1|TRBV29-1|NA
TGCAGCGTTGCCCCTACAGGGGGCACTGAAGCTTTCTTT
CSVAPTGGTEAFF
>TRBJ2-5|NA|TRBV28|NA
TGTGCCAGCAGTTCGCGTAAGTTATTGAGGACCCAGTACTTC
CASSSRKLLRTQYF
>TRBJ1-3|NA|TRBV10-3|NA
TGTGCCATCAGTGAGTCTTCCTATAGCTCTGGAAACACCATATATTTT
CAISESSYSSGNTIYF
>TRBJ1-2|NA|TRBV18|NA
TGTGCCAGCTCACCCAGGGCAGCCTCCTCCTATGGCTACACCTTC
CASSPRAASSYGYTF
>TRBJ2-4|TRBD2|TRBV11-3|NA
TGTGCCAGCAGCTTAGTTGCGGGAGGCATTCAGTACTTC
CASSLVAGGIQYF
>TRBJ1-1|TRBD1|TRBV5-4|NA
TGTGCCAGCAGCTTGGGGACAGGGTGGGGCACTGAAGCTTTCTTT
CASSLGTGWGTEAFF
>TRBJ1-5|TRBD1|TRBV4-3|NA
TGCGCCAGCAGCCAAGACGGTCCGGGACAGGGGGCCCTGCCCCAGCATTTT
CASSQDGPGQGALPQHF
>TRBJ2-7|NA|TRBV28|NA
TGTGCCAGCAGTGAAAACCTCAACAGTGGCCACGAGCAGTACTTC
CASSENLNSGHEQYF
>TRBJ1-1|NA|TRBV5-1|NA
TGCGCCAGCAGCTTGGTCCAGGGAAACACTGAAGCTTTCTTT
CASSLVQGNTEAFF
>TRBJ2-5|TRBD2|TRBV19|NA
TGTGCCAGTCGACTAGCGGGGGGAGACCAAGAGACCCAGTACTTC
CASRLAGGDQETQYF
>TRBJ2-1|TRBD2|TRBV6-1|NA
TGTGCCTCAGCCCAAGCCGGGAGGAATGAGCAGTTCTTC
CASAQAGRNEQFF
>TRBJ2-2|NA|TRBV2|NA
TGTGCCAGCAGTGTTGTATATTCAGTCGCCGGGGAGCTGTTTTTT
CASSVVYSVAGELFF
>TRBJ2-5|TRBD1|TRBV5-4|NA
TGTGCCAGCAGCGGAGGGACAGGGAGATTCCAAGAGACCCAGTACTTC
CASSGGTGRFQETQYF
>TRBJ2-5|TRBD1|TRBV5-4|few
TGTGCCAGCACCCCCAAAGGGGGCGGGGAGACCCAGTACTTC
CASTPKGGGETQYF
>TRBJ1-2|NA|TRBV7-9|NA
TGTGCCAGCTATGATGAAAGGGGGTATTATGGCTACACCTTC
CASYDERGYYGYTF
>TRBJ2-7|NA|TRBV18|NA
TGTGCCAGCTCAGACATCTACGAGCAGTACTTC
CASSDIYEQYF
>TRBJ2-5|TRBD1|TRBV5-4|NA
TGTGCCAGCAGCGTTGAGGGGGCCAGGGCCGGGGAGACCCAGTACTTC
CASSVEGARAGETQYF
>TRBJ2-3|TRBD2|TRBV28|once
TGTGCCAGCAGTTCCCCGGGACTAGGTTCTAGCACAGATACGCAGTATTTT
CASSSPGLGSSTDTQYF
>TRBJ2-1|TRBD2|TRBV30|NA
TGTGCCTTAGACAGCGGGAGCTACAATGAGCAGTTCTTC
CALDSGSYNEQFF
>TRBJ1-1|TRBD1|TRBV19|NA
TGTGCCACCGACAGGGGTGCGAACACTGAAGCTTTCTTT
CATDRGANTEAFF
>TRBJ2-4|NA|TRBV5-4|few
TGTGCCAGCAGCTTGCCTCAAGCGGGAAACATTCAGTACTTC
CASSLPQAGNIQYF
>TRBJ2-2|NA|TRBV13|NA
TGTGCCAGCAGCTTTGGACAAAACACCGGGGAGCTGTTTTTT
CASSFGQNTGELFF
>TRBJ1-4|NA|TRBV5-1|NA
TGCGCCAGCAGGTCCCGGGACACTAGTGAAAAACTGTTTTTT
CASRSRDTSEKLFF
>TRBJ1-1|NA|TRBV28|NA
TGTGCCAGCAGTCCACTTGTTTCCGGGACATCTGAAGCTTTCTTT
CASSPLVSGTSEAFF
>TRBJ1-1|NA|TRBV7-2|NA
TGTGCCAGCAGCTTAATGGCTAGGACTGAAGCTTTCTTT
CASSLMARTEAFF
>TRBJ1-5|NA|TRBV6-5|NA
TGTGCCAGCAGTCCAGGCGGGCAGCCCCAGCATTTT
CASSPGGQPQHF
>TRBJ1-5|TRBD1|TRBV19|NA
TGTGCCAGTAGGGACAGGGAGAGCAATCAGCCCCAGCATTTT
CASRDRESNQPQHF
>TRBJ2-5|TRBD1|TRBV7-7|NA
TGTGCCAGCAGCTTAGTAACAGGGGTCCGGACCCAGTACTTC
CASSLVTGVRTQYF
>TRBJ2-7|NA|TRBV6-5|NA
TGTGCCAGCAGTTACCGGCGGCTTTACTACGAGCAGTACTTC
CASSYRRLYYEQYF
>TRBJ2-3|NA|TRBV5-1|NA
TGCGCCAGCAGCTTGGGGGGCAGCCCAGATACGCAGTATTTT
CASSLGGSPDTQYF
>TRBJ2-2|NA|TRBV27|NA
TGTTGCGTCGCGGCTTGGGTCACCGGGGAGCTGTTTTTT
CCVAAWVTGELFF
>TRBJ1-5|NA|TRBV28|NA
TGTGCCAGCGGACTTACAGGGATTCAGCCCCAGCATTTT
CASGLTGIQPQHF
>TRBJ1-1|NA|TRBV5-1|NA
TGCGCCAGCAGCTCCCTATATCTGAACACTGAAGCTTTCTTT
CASSSLYLNTEAFF
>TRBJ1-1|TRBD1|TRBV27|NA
TGTGCCAGCTCCCACAGGGGGCCAACTGAAGCTTTCTTT
CASSHRGPTEAFF
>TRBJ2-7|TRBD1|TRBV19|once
TGTGCCAGTAATCAGGGGGATCCCTACGAGCAGTACTTC
CASNQGDPYEQYF
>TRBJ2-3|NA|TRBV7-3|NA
TGTGCCAGCAGCGTAGACTACACAGATACGCAGTATTTT
CASSVDYTDTQYF
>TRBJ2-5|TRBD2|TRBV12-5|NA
TGTGCTAGTGGCCGGCTAGCGGGGCAAGAGACCCAGTACTTC
CASGRLAGQETQYF
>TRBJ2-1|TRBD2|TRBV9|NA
TGTGCCAGCAGCGGGTTCAGGGAGGGCCTAGACAATGAGCAGTTCTTC
CASSGFREGLDNEQFF
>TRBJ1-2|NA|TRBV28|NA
TGTGCCAGCAGTTTAACCCCTGGAGAATATGGCTACACCTTC
CASSLTPGEYGYTF
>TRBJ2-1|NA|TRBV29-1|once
TGCAGCGTTCAGGGTTACAATGAGCAGTTCTTC
CSVQGYNEQFF
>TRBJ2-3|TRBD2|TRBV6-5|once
TGTGCCAGCAGTTATCTAGCGGGAGGGGGCACAGATACGCAGTATTTT
CASSYLAGGGTDTQYF
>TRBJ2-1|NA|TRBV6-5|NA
TGTGCCAGCAGTCAGGTCCTAACGCACAATGAGCAGTTCTTC
CASSQVLTHNEQFF
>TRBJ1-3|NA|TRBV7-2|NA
TGTGCCAGCAGCCGACTAGGACACTCTGGAAACACCATATATTTT
CASSRLGHSGNTIYF
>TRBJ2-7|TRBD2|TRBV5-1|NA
TGCGCCAGCAGCTTGGGTGCTAGCGGGCGTACACTTGCCTACGAGCAGTACTTC
CASSLGASGRTLAYEQYF
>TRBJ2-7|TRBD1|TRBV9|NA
TGTGCCAGCAGCGTAGGGTGGGACAGTAGCTCCTACGAGCAGTACTTC
CASSVGWDSSSYEQYF
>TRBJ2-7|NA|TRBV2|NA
TGTGCCAGTAAGACAGGCTCCTACGAGCAGTACTTC
CASKTGSYEQYF
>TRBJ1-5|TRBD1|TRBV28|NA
TGTGCCAGCAGTTTTCCAGGGGGCGATCAGCCCCAGCATTTT
CASSFPGGDQPQHF